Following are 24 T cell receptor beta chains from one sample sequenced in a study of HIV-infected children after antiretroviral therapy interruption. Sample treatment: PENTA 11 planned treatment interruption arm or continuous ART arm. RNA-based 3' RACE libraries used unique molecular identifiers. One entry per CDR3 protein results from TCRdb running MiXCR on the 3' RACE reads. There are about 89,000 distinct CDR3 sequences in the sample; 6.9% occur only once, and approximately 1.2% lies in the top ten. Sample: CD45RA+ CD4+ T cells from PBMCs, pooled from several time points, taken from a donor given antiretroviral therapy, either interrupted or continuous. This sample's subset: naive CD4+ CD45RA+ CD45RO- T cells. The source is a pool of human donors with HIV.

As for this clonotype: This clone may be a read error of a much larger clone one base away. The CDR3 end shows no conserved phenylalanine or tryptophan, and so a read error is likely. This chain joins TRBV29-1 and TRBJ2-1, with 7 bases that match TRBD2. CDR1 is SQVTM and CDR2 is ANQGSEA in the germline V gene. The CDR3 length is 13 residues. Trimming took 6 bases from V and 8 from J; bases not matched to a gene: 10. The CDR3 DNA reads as TGCAGCGTCCCTCAGGGAGGGCCCTATGAGCAGTTCATC. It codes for CSVPQGGPYEQFI.

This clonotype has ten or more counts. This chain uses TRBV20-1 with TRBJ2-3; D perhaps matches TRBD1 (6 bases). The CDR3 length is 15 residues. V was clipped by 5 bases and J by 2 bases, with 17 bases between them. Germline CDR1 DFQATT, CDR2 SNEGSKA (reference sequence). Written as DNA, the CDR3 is TGCAGTGCTGAACACGGGCAGGGGAACACAGATACGCAGTATTTT. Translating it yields CSAEHGQGNTDTQYF.

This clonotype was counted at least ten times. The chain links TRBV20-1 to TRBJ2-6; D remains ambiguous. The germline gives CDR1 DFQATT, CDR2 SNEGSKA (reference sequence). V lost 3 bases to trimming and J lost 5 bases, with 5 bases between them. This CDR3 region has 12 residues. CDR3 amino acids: CSASNRANVLTF. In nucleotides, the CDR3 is TGCAGTGCTAGTAACCGGGCCAACGTCCTGACTTTC.

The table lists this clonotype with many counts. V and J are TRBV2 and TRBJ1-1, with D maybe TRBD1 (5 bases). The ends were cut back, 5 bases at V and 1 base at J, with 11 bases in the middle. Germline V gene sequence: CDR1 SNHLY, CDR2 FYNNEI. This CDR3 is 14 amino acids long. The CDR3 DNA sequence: TGTGCCAGCAGTCTGGGACCGAGGAACACTGAAGCTTTCTTT. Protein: CASSLGPRNTEAFF. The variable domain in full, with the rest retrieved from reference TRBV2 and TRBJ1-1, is EPEVTQTPSHQVTQMGQEVILRCVPISNHLYFYWYRQILGQKVEFLVSFYNNEISEKSEIFDDQFSVERPDGSNFTLKIRSTKLEDSAMYFCASSLGPRNTEAFFGQGTRLTVV.

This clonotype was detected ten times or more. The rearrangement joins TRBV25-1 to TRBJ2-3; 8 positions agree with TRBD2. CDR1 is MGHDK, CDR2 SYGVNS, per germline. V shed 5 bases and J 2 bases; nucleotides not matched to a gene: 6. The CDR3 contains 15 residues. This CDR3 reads CASSWNGGVTDTQYF. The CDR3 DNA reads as TGTGCCAGCAGTTGGAACGGGGGGGTCACAGATACGCAGTATTTT.

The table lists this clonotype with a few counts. The CDR3 region has the DNA TGCGCCAGCAGCTTTCGCAGGGGGACATTGGACAAAGAGACCCAGTACTTC. This codes for CASSFRRGTLDKETQYF. This sequence joins TRBV5-1 and TRBJ2-5; 7 nucleotides match TRBD1. The CDR3 is made up of 17 amino acids. Trimming at V came to 2 bases and at J to 3 bases, leaving 13 bases not matched to a gene. Germline CDR1 and CDR2: SGHRS and YFSETQ.

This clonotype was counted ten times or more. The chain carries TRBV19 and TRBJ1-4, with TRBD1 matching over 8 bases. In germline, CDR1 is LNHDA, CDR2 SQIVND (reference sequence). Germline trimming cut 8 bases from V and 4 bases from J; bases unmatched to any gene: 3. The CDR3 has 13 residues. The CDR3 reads CASGQGHNEKLFF. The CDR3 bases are TGTGCCAGTGGACAGGGCCATAATGAAAAACTGTTTTTT.

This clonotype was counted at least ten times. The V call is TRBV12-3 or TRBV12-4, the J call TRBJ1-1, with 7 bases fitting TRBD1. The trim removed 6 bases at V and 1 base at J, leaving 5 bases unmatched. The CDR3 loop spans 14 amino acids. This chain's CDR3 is CASRLGTANTEAFF. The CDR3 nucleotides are TGTGCCAGCAGGCTCGGGACAGCGAACACTGAAGCTTTCTTT.

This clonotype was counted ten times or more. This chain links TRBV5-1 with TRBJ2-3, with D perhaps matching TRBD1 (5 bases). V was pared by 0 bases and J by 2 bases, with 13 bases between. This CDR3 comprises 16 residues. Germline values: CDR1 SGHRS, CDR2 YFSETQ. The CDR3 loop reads CASSLGTSLVTDTQYF. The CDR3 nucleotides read TGCGCCAGCAGCTTGGGGACATCACTGGTCACAGATACGCAGTATTTT.

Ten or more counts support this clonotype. The DNA for the CDR3 is TGTGCCAGCAGCCCCCTGAAGGTTCTCCGGGACAGAGAAGAGACCCAGTACTTC. Protein: CASSPLKVLRDREETQYF. The V and J genes are TRBV7-8 and TRBJ2-5; TRBD1 matches 7 bases. CDR1 SGHVS and CDR2 FQNEAQ come from the germline V gene. V shed 5 bases and J 3 bases; nucleotides not matched to a gene: 18. The CDR3 runs to 18 residues.

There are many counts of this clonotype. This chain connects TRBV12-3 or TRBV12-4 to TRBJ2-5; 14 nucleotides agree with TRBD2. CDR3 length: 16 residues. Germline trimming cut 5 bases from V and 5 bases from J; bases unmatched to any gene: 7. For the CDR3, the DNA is TGTGCCAGCAGTCCTCCGGGACTAGCGGGGGTTGAGACCCAGTACTTC. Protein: CASSPPGLAGVETQYF.

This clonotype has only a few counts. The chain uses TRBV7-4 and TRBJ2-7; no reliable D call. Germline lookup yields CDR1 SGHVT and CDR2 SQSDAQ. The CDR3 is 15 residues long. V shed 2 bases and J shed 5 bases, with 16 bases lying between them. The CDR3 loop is CASSLMGTTAHEQYF. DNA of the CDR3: TGTGCCAGCAGCTTAATGGGCACGACGGCCCACGAGCAGTACTTC.

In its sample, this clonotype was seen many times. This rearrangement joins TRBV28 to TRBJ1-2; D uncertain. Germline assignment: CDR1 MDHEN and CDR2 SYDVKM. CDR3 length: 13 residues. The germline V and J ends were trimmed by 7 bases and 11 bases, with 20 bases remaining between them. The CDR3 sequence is CASTADQVSAYTF. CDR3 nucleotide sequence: TGTGCCAGCACCGCTGATCAAGTCAGTGCTTACACCTTC.

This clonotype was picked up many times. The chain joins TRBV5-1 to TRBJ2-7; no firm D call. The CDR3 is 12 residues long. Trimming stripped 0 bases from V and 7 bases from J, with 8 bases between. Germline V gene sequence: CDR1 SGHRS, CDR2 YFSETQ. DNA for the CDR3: TGCGCCAGCAGCTTGGTGTCTGGGGAGCAGTACTTC. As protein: CASSLVSGEQYF.

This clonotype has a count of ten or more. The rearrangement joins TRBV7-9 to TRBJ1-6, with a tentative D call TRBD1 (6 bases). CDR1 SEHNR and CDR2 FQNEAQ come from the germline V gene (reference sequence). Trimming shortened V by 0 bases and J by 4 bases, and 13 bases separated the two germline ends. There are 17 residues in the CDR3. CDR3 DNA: TGTGCCAGCAGCTTAGCAGTATCCGACAGGTATAATTCACCCCTCCACTTT. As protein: CASSLAVSDRYNSPLHF. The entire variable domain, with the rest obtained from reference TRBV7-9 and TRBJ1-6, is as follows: DTGVSQNPRHKITKRGQNVTFRCDPISEHNRLYWYRQTLGQGPEFLTYFQNEAQLEKSRLLSDRFSAERPKGSFSTLEIQRTEQGDSAMYLCASSLAVSDRYNSPLHFGNGTRLTVT.

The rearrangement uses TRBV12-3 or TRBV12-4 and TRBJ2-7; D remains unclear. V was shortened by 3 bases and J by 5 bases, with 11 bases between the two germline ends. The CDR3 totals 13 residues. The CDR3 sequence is CASSFPGLDEQYF. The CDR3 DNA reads TGTGCCAGCAGTTTCCCGGGCCTCGACGAGCAGTACTTC.

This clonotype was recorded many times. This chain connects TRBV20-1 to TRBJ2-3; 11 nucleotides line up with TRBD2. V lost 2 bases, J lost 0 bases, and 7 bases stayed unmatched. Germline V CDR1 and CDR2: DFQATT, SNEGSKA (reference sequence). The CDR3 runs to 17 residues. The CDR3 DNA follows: TGCAGTGCTAGAAACCCACTAGCGGGGGTTAGCACAGATACGCAGTATTTT. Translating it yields CSARNPLAGVSTDTQYF.

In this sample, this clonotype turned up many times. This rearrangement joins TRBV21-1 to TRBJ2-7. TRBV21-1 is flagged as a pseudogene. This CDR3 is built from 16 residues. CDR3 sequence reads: CASSKVPQRWSYEQYF. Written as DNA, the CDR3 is TGTGCCAGCAGCAAAGTGCCCCAGCGATGGTCCTACGAGCAGTACTTC.

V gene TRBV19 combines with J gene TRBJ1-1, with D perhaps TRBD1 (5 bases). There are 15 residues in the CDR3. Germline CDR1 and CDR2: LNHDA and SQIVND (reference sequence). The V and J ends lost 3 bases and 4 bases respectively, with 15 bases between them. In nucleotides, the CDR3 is TGTGCCAGTAGTATGGTGCAAGGGGTCGTCACTGAAGCTTTCTTT. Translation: CASSMVQGVVTEAFF.

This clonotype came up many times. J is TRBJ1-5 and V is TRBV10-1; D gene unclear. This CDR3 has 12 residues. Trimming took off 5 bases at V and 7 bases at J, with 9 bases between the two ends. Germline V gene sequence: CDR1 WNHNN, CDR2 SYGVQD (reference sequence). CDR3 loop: CASSYSEQPQHF. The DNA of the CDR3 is TGCGCCAGCAGTTACAGTGAGCAGCCCCAGCATTTT.

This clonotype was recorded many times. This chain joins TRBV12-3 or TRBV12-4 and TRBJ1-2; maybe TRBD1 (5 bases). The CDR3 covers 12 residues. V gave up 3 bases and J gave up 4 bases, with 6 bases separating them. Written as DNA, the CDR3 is TGTGCCAGCAGTTTCGACAGCTATGGCTACACCTTC. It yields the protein CASSFDSYGYTF.

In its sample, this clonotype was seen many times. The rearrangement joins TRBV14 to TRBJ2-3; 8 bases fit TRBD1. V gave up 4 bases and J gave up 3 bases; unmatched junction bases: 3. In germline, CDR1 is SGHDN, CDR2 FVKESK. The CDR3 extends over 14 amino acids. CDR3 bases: TGTGCCAGCAGCCGGCGACAGGGGACAGATACGCAGTATTTT. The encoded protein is CASSRRQGTDTQYF.

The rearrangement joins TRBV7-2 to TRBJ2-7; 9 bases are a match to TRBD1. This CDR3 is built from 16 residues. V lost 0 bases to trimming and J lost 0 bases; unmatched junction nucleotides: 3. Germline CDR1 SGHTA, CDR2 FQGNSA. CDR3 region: CASSLAVTGGSYEQYF. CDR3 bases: TGTGCCAGCAGCTTAGCCGTGACAGGGGGCTCCTACGAGCAGTACTTC.

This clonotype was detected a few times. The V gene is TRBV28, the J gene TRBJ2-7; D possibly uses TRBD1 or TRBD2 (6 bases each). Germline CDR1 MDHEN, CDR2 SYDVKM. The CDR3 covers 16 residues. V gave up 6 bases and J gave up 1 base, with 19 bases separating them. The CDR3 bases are TGTGCCAGCAGACTTAGCGGCCTTAGGGGGTCCTACGAGCAGTACTTC. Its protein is CASRLSGLRGSYEQYF.